This TCR beta chain was sequenced for a study of human T cells and chemical hapten exposure. V lost 9 bases, J lost 4 bases, and 9 bases stayed unmatched. CDR1 is SNHLY, CDR2 FYNNEI, per germline. The CDR3 extends over 14 amino acids. This clonotype has a handful of counts. Time point of the sample: patch test 1, 2 weeks after DPC sensitization. Treatment of the sample: therapeutic diphenylcyclopropenone sensitization with weekly scalp DPC. Individual cDNA molecules received unique molecular identifiers in the library. TCRdb fed the RACE reads into MiXCR, producing one record per CDR3 protein. Of some 180,000 distinct CDR3 sequences in the sample, about 20% were seen once.

The sequence derives from a woman between 45 and 60 years old with alopecia areata. Some clones in this sample may be carry-over from other donors' samples. This rearrangement joins TRBV2 to TRBJ2-5; 9 bases agree with TRBD2. The specimen was whole blood, collected in connection with sensitization to the hapten diphenylcyclopropenone (DPC). The CDR3 region is CASASGMRGETQYF. The CDR3 nucleotides are TGTGCCAGTGCTAGCGGGATGAGGGGAGAGACCCAGTACTTC.